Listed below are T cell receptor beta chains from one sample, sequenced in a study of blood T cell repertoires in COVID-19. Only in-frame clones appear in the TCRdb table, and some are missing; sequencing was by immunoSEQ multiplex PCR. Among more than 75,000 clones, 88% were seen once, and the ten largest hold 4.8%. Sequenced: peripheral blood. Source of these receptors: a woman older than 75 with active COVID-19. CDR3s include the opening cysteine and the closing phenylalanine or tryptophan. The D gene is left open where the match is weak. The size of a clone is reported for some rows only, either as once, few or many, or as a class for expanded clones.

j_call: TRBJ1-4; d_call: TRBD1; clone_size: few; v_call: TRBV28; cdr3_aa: CASSSRQGTNEKLFF; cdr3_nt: TGTGCCAGCAGTTCACGACAGGGGACTAATGAAAAACTGTTTTTT
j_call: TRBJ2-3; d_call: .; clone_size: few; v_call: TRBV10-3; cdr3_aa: CAIGGSGASTDTQYF; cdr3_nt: TGTGCCATCGGAGGTAGCGGTGCTAGCACAGATACGCAGTATTTT
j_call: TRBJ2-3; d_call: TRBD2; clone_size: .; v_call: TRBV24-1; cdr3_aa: CATSDPSGGTDTQYF; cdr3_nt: TGTGCCACCAGTGACCCTAGCGGGGGGACAGATACGCAGTATTTT
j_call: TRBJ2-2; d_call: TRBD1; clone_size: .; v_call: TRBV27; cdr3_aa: CASSSLDRESGELFF; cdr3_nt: TGTGCCAGCAGTTCCTTAGACAGGGAGAGCGGGGAGCTGTTTTTT
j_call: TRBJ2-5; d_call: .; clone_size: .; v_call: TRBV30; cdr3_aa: CAWSPGIRETQYF; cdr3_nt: TGTGCCTGGAGTCCAGGGATTAGGGAGACCCAGTACTTC
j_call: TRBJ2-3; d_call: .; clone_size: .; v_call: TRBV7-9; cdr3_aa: CASSTGLQSNTDTQYF; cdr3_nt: TGTGCCAGCAGCACGGGACTGCAGTCCAACACAGATACGCAGTATTTT
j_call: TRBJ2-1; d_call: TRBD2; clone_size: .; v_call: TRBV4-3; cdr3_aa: CASSQDAGGPNNEQFF; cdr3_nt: TGCGCCAGCAGCCAAGATGCGGGAGGGCCGAACAATGAGCAGTTCTTC
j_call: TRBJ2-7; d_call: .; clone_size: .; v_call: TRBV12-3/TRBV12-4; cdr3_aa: CASSSGAYEQYF; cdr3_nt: TGTGCCAGCAGTTCCGGGGCCTACGAGCAGTACTTC
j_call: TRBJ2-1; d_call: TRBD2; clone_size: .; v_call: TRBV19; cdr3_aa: CASSRLADSYNEQFF; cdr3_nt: TGTGCCAGTAGCAGACTAGCGGATTCCTACAATGAGCAGTTCTTC
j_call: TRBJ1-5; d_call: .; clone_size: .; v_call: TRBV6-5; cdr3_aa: CASSLQGPQHF; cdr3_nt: TGTGCCAGCAGCCTACAGGGCCCCCAGCATTTT
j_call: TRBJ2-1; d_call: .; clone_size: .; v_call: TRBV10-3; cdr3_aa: CAITRDNRDEQFF; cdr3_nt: TGTGCCATCACCCGGGACAATAGGGATGAGCAGTTCTTC
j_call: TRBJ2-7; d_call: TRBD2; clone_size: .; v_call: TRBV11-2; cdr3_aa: CASSLFTEASGSEQYF; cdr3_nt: TGTGCCAGCAGCTTATTTACCGAGGCTAGCGGGAGCGAGCAGTACTTC
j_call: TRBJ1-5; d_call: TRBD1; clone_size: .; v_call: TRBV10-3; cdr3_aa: CAISVQGAGQPQHF; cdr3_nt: TGTGCCATCAGCGTACAGGGGGCGGGACAGCCCCAGCATTTT
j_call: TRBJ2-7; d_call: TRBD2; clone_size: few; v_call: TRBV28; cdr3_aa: CASSLSLELAGGHEQYF; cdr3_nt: TGTGCCAGCAGTTTATCCCTCGAACTAGCGGGAGGCCACGAGCAGTACTTC
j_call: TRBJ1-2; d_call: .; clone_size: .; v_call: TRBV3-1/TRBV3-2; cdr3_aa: CASSQQLRAGYGYTF; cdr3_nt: TGTGCCAGCAGCCAGCAACTAAGGGCGGGCTATGGCTACACCTTC
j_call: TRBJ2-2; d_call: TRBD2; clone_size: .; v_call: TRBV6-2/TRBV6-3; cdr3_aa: CASSYYGLAGGELFF; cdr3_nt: TGTGCCAGCAGTTACTATGGGCTAGCGGGCGGGGAGCTGTTTTTT
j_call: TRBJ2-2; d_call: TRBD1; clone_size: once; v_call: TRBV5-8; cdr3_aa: CASSSRQGVTGELFF; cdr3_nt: TGTGCCAGCAGCTCCCGACAGGGTGTCACCGGGGAGCTGTTTTTT
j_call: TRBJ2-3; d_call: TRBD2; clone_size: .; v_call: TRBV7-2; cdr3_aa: CASTPLGGRASDTQYF; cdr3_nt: TGTGCCAGCACCCCCTTAGGCGGGAGGGCCTCAGATACGCAGTATTTT
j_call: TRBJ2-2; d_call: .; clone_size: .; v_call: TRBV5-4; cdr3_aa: CASSPQGDTGELFF; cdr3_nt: TGTGCCAGCAGCCCACAGGGAGACACCGGGGAGCTGTTTTTT
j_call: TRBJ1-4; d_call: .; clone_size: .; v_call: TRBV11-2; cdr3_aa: CASSLVSDEKLFF; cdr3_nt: TGTGCCAGCAGCTTAGTTAGCGACGAAAAACTGTTTTTT
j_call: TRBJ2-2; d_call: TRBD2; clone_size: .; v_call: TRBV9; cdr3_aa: CASSGGLAGGSRTGELFF; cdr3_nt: TGTGCCAGCAGCGGGGGACTAGCGGGAGGCTCGAGGACCGGGGAGCTGTTTTTT
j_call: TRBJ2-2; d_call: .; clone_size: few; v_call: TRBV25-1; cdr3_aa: CASSTGYWTGELFF; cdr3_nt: TGTGCCAGCAGTACGGGGTATTGGACCGGGGAGCTGTTTTTT
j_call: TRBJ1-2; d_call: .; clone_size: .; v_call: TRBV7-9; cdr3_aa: CASSIAQGWGYTF; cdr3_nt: TGTGCCAGCAGTATAGCCCAGGGGTGGGGCTACACCTTC
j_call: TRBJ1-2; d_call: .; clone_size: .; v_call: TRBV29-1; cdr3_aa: CSVYTYRDGYTF; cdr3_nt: TGCAGCGTTTATACTTACAGAGATGGCTACACCTTC
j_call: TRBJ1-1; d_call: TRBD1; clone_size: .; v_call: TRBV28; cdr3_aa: CASSRPGTGYRDTEAFF; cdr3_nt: TGTGCCAGCAGCCGCCCCGGGACAGGGTATAGAGACACTGAAGCTTTCTTT
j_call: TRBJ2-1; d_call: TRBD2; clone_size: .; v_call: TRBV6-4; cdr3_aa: CASSPGLAPSYNEQFF; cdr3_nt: TGTGCCAGCAGCCCGGGACTAGCGCCCTCCTACAATGAGCAGTTCTTC
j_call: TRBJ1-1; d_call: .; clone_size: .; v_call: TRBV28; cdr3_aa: CASSLTTSGREEAFF; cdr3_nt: TGTGCCAGCAGTTTAACTACCTCGGGGCGGGAAGAAGCTTTCTTT
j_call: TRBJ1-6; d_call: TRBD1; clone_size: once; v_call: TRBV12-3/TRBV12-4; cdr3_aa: CASSHTGDSPLHF; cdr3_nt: TGTGCCAGCAGTCACACAGGGGATTCACCCCTCCACTTT
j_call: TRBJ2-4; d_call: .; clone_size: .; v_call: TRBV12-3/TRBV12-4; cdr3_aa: CASSHSLLDIQYF; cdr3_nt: TGTGCCAGCAGCCATAGCCTGTTAGACATTCAGTACTTC
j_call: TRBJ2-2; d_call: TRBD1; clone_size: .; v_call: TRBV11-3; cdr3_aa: CASSQTGTNTGELFF; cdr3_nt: TGTGCCAGCAGCCAGACAGGGACCAACACCGGGGAGCTGTTTTTT
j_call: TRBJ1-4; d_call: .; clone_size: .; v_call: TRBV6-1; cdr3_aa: CASSEARFAVLADEKLFF; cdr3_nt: TGTGCCAGCAGTGAAGCGCGGTTTGCGGTCTTGGCGGATGAAAAACTGTTTTTT
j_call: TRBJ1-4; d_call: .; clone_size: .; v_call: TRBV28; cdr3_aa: CASSFQTGAGEKLFF; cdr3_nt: TGTGCCAGCAGTTTTCAGACAGGCGCCGGGGAAAAACTGTTTTTT
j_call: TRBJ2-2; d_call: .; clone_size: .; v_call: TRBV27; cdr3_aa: CASSPPLSGELFF; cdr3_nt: TGTGCCAGCAGTCCCCCCCTGAGCGGGGAGCTGTTTTTT
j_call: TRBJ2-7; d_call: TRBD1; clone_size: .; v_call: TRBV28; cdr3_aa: CASSPGQGSLSYEQYF; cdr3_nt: TGTGCCAGCAGTCCCGGACAGGGTAGCCTCTCCTACGAGCAGTACTTC
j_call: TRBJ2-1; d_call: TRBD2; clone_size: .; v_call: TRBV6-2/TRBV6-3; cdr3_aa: CASSFDWREGLGLYNEQFF; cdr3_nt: TGTGCCAGCAGTTTCGACTGGCGGGAGGGCCTAGGTCTCTACAATGAGCAGTTCTTC